Presented here are 5 T cell receptor beta chains from one specimen sequenced in a study of identical twins. From the 5' RACE reads, TCRdb called clonotypes with MiXCR, one entry per CDR3 protein. This sample has about 660,000 distinct CDR3 sequences; 8% to 9% occur once, and the top ten carry 0.98%. This same sample was also part of a study on yellow fever vaccine responses in identical twins.

The source material was PBMCs. Source of these receptors: a young woman in good health.

V is TRBV10-3 and J is TRBJ2-1, with D tentatively TRBD2 (7 bases). The CDR3 has 15 residues. Trimming removed 6 bases at V and 7 bases at J, with 19 bases between. Germline values: CDR1 ENHRY, CDR2 SYGVKD. This CDR3 reads CAIRGGREMKNEQFF. The CDR3 coding sequence is TGTGCCATCAGAGGGGGGCGGGAGATGAAGAATGAGCAGTTCTTC.

In its sample, this clonotype was seen many times. A clone one base away is much larger, so this may be a read error. In nucleotides, the CDR3 is TGTGCCAGCAGCGTCTACAATGAGCAGTTCTTC. Translation: CASSVYNEQFF. This chain connects TRBV9 to TRBJ2-1; D gene unclear. Germline CDR1 SGDLS, CDR2 YYNGEE. The CDR3 is made up of 11 amino acids. Trimming took 2 bases from V and 3 from J, leaving 0 bases between them.

This clonotype was recorded a few times. The chain uses TRBV3-1 and TRBJ1-5, with 7 nucleotides matching TRBD1. The CDR3 has 14 residues. The junction had 6 bases not matched to a gene; V was cut back by 5 bases and J by 5 bases. The germline gives CDR1 LGHDT, CDR2 YNNKEL (reference sequence). The CDR3, as DNA: TGTGCCAGCAGCTCGGGACAGTTTTATCAGCCCCAGCATTTT. The encoded protein is CASSSGQFYQPQHF.

This clonotype was detected only a few times. The CDR3 DNA sequence: TGTGCCACCAGTGATCCGCCAGGGACTAGCGGGGGGCCCTCGTCCACAGATACGCAGTATTTT. Amino acid sequence: CATSDPPGTSGGPSSTDTQYF. The chain links TRBV24-1 to TRBJ2-3; 15 nucleotides align to TRBD2. The V and J ends lost 3 bases and 2 bases, in that order; junction bases with no gene match: 14. The CDR3 is 21 amino acids. CDR1 and CDR2 (germline): KGHDR, SFDVKD.

In this sample, this clonotype turned up a few times. V gene TRBV3-1 combines with J gene TRBJ2-1; tentatively, D is TRBD2 (6 bases). This CDR3 has 16 residues. Germline V gives CDR1 LGHDT, CDR2 YNNKEL (reference sequence). Trimming left V 4 bases short and J 0 bases short, with 13 bases between. CDR3 in amino acids: CASSPLAENSYNEQFF. DNA of the CDR3: TGTGCCAGCAGCCCTTTAGCGGAGAACTCCTACAATGAGCAGTTCTTC.